Below are 30 T cell receptor beta chains sequenced from a single sample in a study of graft-versus-host responses after intestinal transplantation. The repertoire was sequenced with immunoSEQ multiplex PCR; TCRdb's copy has only in-frame clones and lacks some. The table shows around 69,000 clones, with around 91% occurring only once. Their antigens are not known. The source material was unstimulated CD8+ T cells sorted from spleen or lymph node cells, sampled before transplant. Every receptor here comes from a human donor who was the organ donor for an intestinal transplant.

The chain couples TRBV5-6 to TRBJ1-4, with 9 bases fitting TRBD1. Per germline, CDR1 SGHDT and CDR2 YYEEEE. The CDR3 is 15 residues long. The J segment lost 5 bases and the V segment lost 4 bases, leaving 6 bases of the junction unmatched. The CDR3 nucleotides are TGTGCCAGCAGCGTTGAAGGGACAGGGAATGAAAAACTGTTTTTT. It encodes CASSVEGTGNEKLFF. The full variable domain, its missing parts supplied by reference TRBV5-6 and TRBJ1-4, is DAGVTQSPTHLIKTRGQQVTLRCSPKSGHDTVSWYQQALGQGPQFIFQYYEEEERQRGNFPDRFSGHQFPNYSSELNVNALLLGDSALYLCASSVEGTGNEKLFFGSGTQLSVL.

V gene TRBV30 combines with J gene TRBJ1-2, with D tentatively TRBD1 (6 bases). The CDR3 consists of 14 residues. The V end was cut by 0 bases, the J end by 3 bases, with 11 bases between. Germline CDR1 reads GTSNPN; CDR2 reads SVGIG (reference sequence). The chain's CDR3 is CAWSVGGGDYGYTF. The CDR3 bases are TGTGCCTGGAGTGTGGGAGGGGGGGACTATGGCTACACCTTC.

In its sample, this clone was seen once. The DNA of the CDR3 is TGCGCCAGCAGCCAAGAACACAGGGCGGGCGGGGAGCTGTTTTTT. Its protein product is CASSQEHRAGGELFF. The chain recombines TRBV4-3 with TRBJ2-2; possibly TRBD1 for D (6 bases). V was shortened by 0 bases and J by 7 bases, with 12 bases between the two germline ends. From germline, CDR1 is LGHNA and CDR2 YSLEER. CDR3 length equals 15 residues.

J is TRBJ2-1 and V is TRBV30; D gene unclear. The CDR3 sequence is 15 residues long. V gave up 0 bases and J gave up 4 bases, with 13 bases separating them. Germline V gives CDR1 GTSNPN, CDR2 SVGIG (reference sequence). The CDR3 is CAWSVRINEYNEQFF. CDR3 DNA: TGTGCCTGGAGTGTGCGTATAAATGAGTACAATGAGCAGTTCTTC.

This rearrangement joins TRBV28 to TRBJ2-1, with 10 bases lining up with TRBD2. Germline V gene sequence: CDR1 MDHEN, CDR2 SYDVKM. This CDR3 region has 15 residues. V was pared by 7 bases and J by 6 bases, with 9 bases of the junction left unmatched. The CDR3: CASIDSGGRSNEQFF. In nucleotides, the CDR3 is TGTGCCAGCATCGATAGCGGGGGGCGTTCCAATGAGCAGTTCTTC.

The chain combines TRBV2 with TRBJ2-3; 13 nucleotides agree with TRBD2. The V gene end was trimmed by 7 bases and the J gene end by 0 bases; junction bases not matched to a gene: 13. The CDR3 loop spans 19 amino acids. Germline lookup yields CDR1 SNHLY and CDR2 FYNNEI. The CDR3 sequence: CASIGTSGGAKTSTDTQYF. CDR3 in DNA: TGTGCCAGCATCGGAACTAGCGGGGGGGCCAAGACTAGCACAGATACGCAGTATTTT.

The rearrangement joins TRBV5-6 to TRBJ2-1; D gene uncertain. CDR3 length: 15 amino acids. V lost 0 bases to trimming and J lost 5 bases, with 12 bases between them. Germline CDR1 is SGHDT and CDR2 is YYEEEE. This chain's CDR3 is CASSLDESRNNEQFF. Written as DNA, the CDR3 is TGTGCCAGCAGCTTGGATGAGTCGAGAAACAATGAGCAGTTCTTC.

This clone was seen a single time. This rearrangement joins TRBV30 to TRBJ2-3, with 7 bases matching TRBD2. This CDR3 is 13 amino acids long. The germline CDR1 and CDR2 sequences are GTSNPN and SVGIG (reference sequence). V shed 0 bases and J 6 bases; nucleotides not matched to a gene: 3. CDR3 sequence: CAWSVDGGDTQYF. CDR3 bases: TGTGCCTGGAGTGTGGACGGGGGGGATACGCAGTATTTT.

The V gene is TRBV2, the J gene TRBJ1-2; TRBD1 might be the D (6 bases). V was pared by 7 bases and J by 1 base, with 10 bases between. CDR3 length equals 13 residues. Germline V CDR1 and CDR2: SNHLY, FYNNEI. CDR3 residues: CASTRGDNYGYTF. For the CDR3, the DNA is TGTGCCAGCACCAGGGGCGATAACTATGGCTACACCTTC. Drawing the rest from reference TRBV2 and TRBJ1-2, the complete variable domain is EPEVTQTPSHQVTQMGQEVILRCVPISNHLYFYWYRQILGQKVEFLVSFYNNEISEKSEIFDDQFSVERPDGSNFTLKIRSTKLEDSAMYFCASTRGDNYGYTFGSGTRLTVV.

V usage is TRBV29-1 and J usage is TRBJ2-1; no reliable D call. Germline V gene sequence: CDR1 SQVTM, CDR2 ANQGSEA. Between the trimmed V and J ends, which lost 5 bases and 5 bases, there was a span of 19 bases. CDR3 length: 15 residues. CDR3 in amino acids: CSVTNGLWRDNEQFF. The DNA of the CDR3 is TGCAGCGTTACTAACGGCCTCTGGCGTGACAATGAGCAGTTCTTC.

The chain employs TRBV4-3 and TRBJ2-2; D is unclear. This CDR3 is 14 amino acids long. Trimming took 0 bases from V and 6 from J, leaving 8 bases between them. Germline CDR1 is LGHNA and CDR2 is YSLEER. The CDR3: CASSQDWQAGELFF. The DNA of the CDR3 is TGCGCCAGCAGCCAAGATTGGCAGGCCGGGGAGCTGTTTTTT.

The chain employs TRBV6-5 and TRBJ1-2; D is possibly TRBD1 (6 bases). With 6 bases removed from V and 8 bases from J, the gap between germline ends came to 16 bases. This CDR3 region has 13 residues. Germline V CDR1 and CDR2: MNHEY, SVGAGI. CDR3 residues: CASRSTGRKGYTF. CDR3 in DNA: TGTGCCAGCAGGTCGACAGGAAGGAAAGGCTACACCTTC.

V gene TRBV5-1 combines with J gene TRBJ2-2; D gene unclear. This CDR3 spans 12 amino acids. The germline V gene has CDR1 SGHRS and CDR2 YFSETQ. V was pared by 3 bases and J by 7 bases, with 7 bases between. The CDR3 nucleotides are TGCGCCAGCAGCTACTCTGTCGGGGAGCTGTTTTTT. Translating it yields CASSYSVGELFF.

V is TRBV5-6 and J is TRBJ1-4; D gene uncertain. V was cut by 3 bases and J by 4 bases, with 4 bases left in between. Germline assignment: CDR1 SGHDT and CDR2 YYEEEE. The CDR3 length is 12 residues. The CDR3 DNA reads as TGTGCCAGCAGCTCTAATAATGAAAAACTGTTTTTT. As protein: CASSSNNEKLFF. The whole variable domain, remainder taken from reference TRBV5-6 and TRBJ1-4, is DAGVTQSPTHLIKTRGQQVTLRCSPKSGHDTVSWYQQALGQGPQFIFQYYEEEERQRGNFPDRFSGHQFPNYSSELNVNALLLGDSALYLCASSSNNEKLFFGSGTQLSVL.

This clone was detected only once. The chain carries TRBV28 and TRBJ1-3; 8 bases are a match to TRBD1. J was trimmed by 4 bases and V by 1 base; bases with no gene match: 6. Germline V gene sequence: CDR1 MDHEN, CDR2 SYDVKM. The CDR3 totals 16 residues. The DNA of the CDR3 is TGTGCCAGCAGTTTATCGCAGGGGGCTTCGGGAAACACCATATATTTT. This gives the protein CASSLSQGASGNTIYF.

Note on this clone: Other DNA sequences in the same sample also yield this CDR3. The chain carries TRBV28 and TRBJ1-1; D remains unclear. This CDR3 contains 12 residues. CDR1 and CDR2 (germline): MDHEN, SYDVKM. Trimming shortened V by 3 bases and J by 5 bases, and 7 bases separated the two germline ends. CDR3 in DNA: TGTGCCAGCAGTTTGGGCCGGACTGAAGCTTTCTTT. Amino acids: CASSLGRTEAFF.

This clone was seen a few times. The chain has TRBV19 and TRBJ2-1, with D possibly matching TRBD2 (5 bases). Trimming stripped 1 base from V and 7 bases from J, with 14 bases between. The CDR3 totals 15 residues. Germline assignment: CDR1 LNHDA and CDR2 SQIVND (reference sequence). CDR3 protein: CASSIASPLLNEQFF. The CDR3, as DNA: TGTGCCAGTAGTATAGCTAGCCCGTTGTTGAATGAGCAGTTCTTC.

V gene TRBV6-1 combines with J gene TRBJ2-3, with a weak D call TRBD1 (5 bases). The CDR3 is 15 residues long. With 3 bases removed from V and 2 bases from J, the gap between germline ends came to 12 bases. CDR1 is MNHNS, CDR2 SASEGT, per germline. The CDR3 reads CASSEHRQPTDTQYF. The CDR3 bases are TGTGCCAGCAGTGAGCATAGACAGCCCACAGATACGCAGTATTTT.

The rearrangement links TRBV6-5 to TRBJ1-1; a possible D gene is TRBD1 (5 bases). The length of the CDR3 is 14 residues. The germline V gene encodes CDR1 MNHEY and CDR2 SVGAGI. V dropped 2 bases and J dropped 4 bases, with 11 bases sitting between them. CDR3 residues: CASSYAGSSTEAFF. DNA of the CDR3: TGTGCCAGCAGTTACGCAGGGTCGAGCACTGAAGCTTTCTTT.

The chain has TRBV2 and TRBJ2-7, with 8 bases matching TRBD1. Per the germline V gene, CDR1 is SNHLY and CDR2 is FYNNEI. The CDR3 consists of 15 residues. V lost 5 bases to trimming and J lost 0 bases; unmatched junction nucleotides: 6. CDR3 DNA: TGTGCCAGCAGTCCTGACAGGGGAGCCTCCTACGAGCAGTACGTC. Encoded protein: CASSPDRGASYEQYV.

The rearrangement uses TRBV4-1 and TRBJ1-6; TRBD1 might be the D (6 bases). This CDR3 has 17 amino acids. Trimming shortened V by 2 bases and J by 6 bases, and 17 bases separated the two germline ends. Germline values: CDR1 MGHRA, CDR2 YSYEKL. CDR3 in DNA: TGCGCCAGCAGCCAACTTGCTTGGACAGTTTCTAATTCACCCCTCCACTTT. As protein: CASSQLAWTVSNSPLHF.

The chain carries TRBV6-4 and TRBJ2-3; 9 positions agree with TRBD2. CDR1 is MRHNA, CDR2 SNTAGT, per germline. With V trimmed by 5 bases and J by 1 base, 1 base remained unmatched. The CDR3 has 14 residues. In DNA, the CDR3 is TGTGCCAGCAGTAAGCGGGGGGGCACAGATACGCAGTATTTT. Translation gives CASSKRGGTDTQYF.

The rearrangement uses TRBV27 and TRBJ2-3; D remains ambiguous. The germline V and J ends were trimmed by 10 bases and 6 bases, with 11 bases remaining between them. CDR3 length equals 11 residues. Germline CDR1 is MNHEY and CDR2 is SMNVEV (reference sequence). The CDR3 loop reads CATSEWDTQYF. The CDR3 DNA reads TGTGCCACCTCAGAATGGGATACGCAGTATTTT.

The chain carries TRBV27 and TRBJ2-5; D is possibly TRBD2 (5 bases). The CDR3 has 11 amino acids. Germline V lookup: CDR1 MNHEY, CDR2 SMNVEV (reference sequence). CDR3 protein: CVSGLSETQYF. CDR3 coding DNA: TGTGTGTCGGGGTTGAGTGAGACCCAGTACTTC.

Only one count was recorded for this clone. V is TRBV4-3 and J is TRBJ1-1; 12 bases are shared with TRBD1. The CDR3 consists of 18 residues. V shed 0 bases and J 1 base; nucleotides not matched to a gene: 6. Germline CDR1 and CDR2: LGHNA and YSLEER. In nucleotides, the CDR3 is TGCGCCAGCAGCCAAGACGGGGGACAGGGGGCGTGGAACACTGAAGCTTTCTTT. Protein sequence: CASSQDGGQGAWNTEAFF.

The rearrangement uses TRBV19 and TRBJ1-6; 7 positions match TRBD1. CDR1 is LNHDA and CDR2 is SQIVND in the germline V gene (reference sequence). V lost 5 bases to trimming and J lost 2 bases; unmatched junction nucleotides: 12. This CDR3 contains 18 residues. Here the CDR3 DNA reads TGTGCCAGTAGTCCCGACGACAGGGTAGGCACCTATAATTCACCCCTCCACTTT. Amino acids: CASSPDDRVGTYNSPLHF.

CDR3 bases: TGTGCCAGCAGTATAATCGCCAGTTCCGGGGCCCAGCATTTT. As protein: CASSIIASSGAQHF. The chain is built from TRBV28 and TRBJ1-5; D uncertain. Germline V gene sequence: CDR1 MDHEN, CDR2 SYDVKM. Trimming took off 5 bases at V and 11 bases at J, with 19 bases between the two ends. The CDR3 length is 14 residues.

This clone was counted a few times. This chain uses TRBV7-9 with TRBJ1-4; weak D call: TRBD1 (5 bases). Germline assignment: CDR1 SEHNR and CDR2 FQNEAQ (reference sequence). Trimming cost V 3 bases and J 6 bases, with 11 bases left between them. CDR3 length equals 14 residues. CDR3: CASSLTADDEKLFF. The CDR3 DNA sequence: TGTGCCAGCAGCTTGACAGCCGACGATGAAAAACTGTTTTTT.

The chain uses TRBV15 and TRBJ2-7, with a tentative D call TRBD2 (6 bases). Germline lookup yields CDR1 LNHNV and CDR2 YYDKDF (reference sequence). The length of the CDR3 is 18 residues. The V end was cut by 1 base, the J end by 0 bases, with 19 bases between. The CDR3 here is CATSRVPALGEDSYEQYV. CDR3 DNA: TGTGCCACCAGCAGAGTCCCAGCCCTCGGGGAGGACTCCTACGAGCAGTACGTC.

The rearrangement uses TRBV4-3 and TRBJ2-2; TRBD2 is a possible D gene (5 bases). The V and J ends lost 0 bases and 8 bases respectively, with 7 bases between them. This CDR3 comprises 13 residues. The V gene's germline CDR1 is LGHNA and CDR2 YSLEER. CDR3 sequence reads: CASSQDPGGELFF. The CDR3 bases are TGCGCCAGCAGCCAAGATCCGGGGGGGGAGCTGTTTTTT.